The source of this T cell receptor (beta chain) is a study of Graves' ophthalmopathy and Graves' hyperthyroidism. V dropped 5 bases and J dropped 2 bases, with 9 bases sitting between them. The germline CDR1 and CDR2 sequences are DFQATT and SNEGSKA (reference sequence). The CDR3 covers 12 residues. Amplification from RNA transcripts yielded the TCR beta CDR3 regions. The library came from an HTBI-primed first-round RT-PCR and a second-round multiplex PCR. MiXCR, applied by TCRdb to the multiplex PCR reads, yields one record per CDR3 protein. This sample yields roughly 600,000 distinct CDR3 sequences, of which approximately 37% are seen a single time; roughly 4.5% belongs to the top ten.

The chain recombines TRBV20-1 with TRBJ1-2, with D unclear. The receptor was derived from an adult man with Graves' hyperthyroidism. The sequenced sample was peripheral blood or thyroid tissue (not recorded which). The CDR3 loop reads CSALAGNYGYTF. The CDR3 coding sequence is TGCAGTGCTTTAGCGGGGAACTATGGCTACACCTTC.